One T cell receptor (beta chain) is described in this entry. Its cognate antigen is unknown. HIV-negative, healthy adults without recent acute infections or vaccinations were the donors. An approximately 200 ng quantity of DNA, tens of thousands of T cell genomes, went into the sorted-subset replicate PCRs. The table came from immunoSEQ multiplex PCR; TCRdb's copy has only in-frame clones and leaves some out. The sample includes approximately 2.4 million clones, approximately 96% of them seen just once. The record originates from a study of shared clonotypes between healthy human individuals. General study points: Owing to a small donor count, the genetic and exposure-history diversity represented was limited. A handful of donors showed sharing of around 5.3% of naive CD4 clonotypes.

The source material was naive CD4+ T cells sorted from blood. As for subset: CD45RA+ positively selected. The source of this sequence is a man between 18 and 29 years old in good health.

CDR3 DNA sequence: TGCGCCAGCAGCTTGGAGCCCGGGGGCGGTGGAAACACCATATATTTT. Its translation is CASSLEPGGGGNTIYF. This chain links TRBV5-1 with TRBJ1-3; tentative D call: TRBD1 (6 bases). V lost 0 bases, J lost 3 bases, and 13 bases lay in between. Germline V gene data show CDR1 as SGHRS and CDR2 as YFSETQ. CDR3 size: 16 residues.